This T cell receptor beta chain was found in a study of blood T cells in healthy people across ages. General study findings and limits: Versus aged donors, long-lived donors had higher diversity and more naive CD4+ cells.

A word on this clonotype: The antigen is undetermined.

Combining a sample-barcoded 5' primer with a J-beta primer mix, a second PCR ran for roughly 6 to 11 cycles. TCRdb recomputed calls from the 5' RACE reads with MiXCR, one row per CDR3 protein. The repertoire has 630,000 or so distinct CDR3 sequences, about 28% of them found once; the top ten carry 15% to 17%. This TCR was recovered from a woman aged 80 or over in good health. The specimen sequenced was blood.

For the CDR3, the DNA is TGCAGTGCTAGTTTGGGGGGCGTCGACGAGCAGTACTTC. Encoded protein: CSASLGGVDEQYF. The chain joins TRBV20-1 to TRBJ2-7; D is tentatively TRBD1 or TRBD2 (6 bases each). The CDR3 is 13 residues long. V shed 3 bases and J shed 5 bases, with 14 bases lying between them. Germline V CDR1 and CDR2: DFQATT, SNEGSKA (reference sequence).